These T cell receptor beta chains were read from a single sample in a study of cytomegalovirus exposure and HLA in healthy donors. TCRdb's table, derived via immunoSEQ multiplex PCR, lists solely in-frame clones and lacks some. The table records approximately 88,000 clones, around 96% of them present only once. The sample taken for sequencing was PBMCs. Receptor source: a woman under 30 in good health and CMV-seronegative. CDR3s include the opening cysteine and the closing phenylalanine or tryptophan. Fields, in order: J gene, D gene, CDR3 length, clone size, V gene, CDR3 DNA, CDR3 protein. The D gene is left open where the match is weak. Expanded clones are given a class, and other clones once, few, many or no size at all.

>TRBJ1-5|TRBD1|17|-|TRBV5-5
TGTGCCAGCAGCTTGAATGCCCCCAGGACAGGGACCCAGCCCCAGCATTTT
CASSLNAPRTGTQPQHF
>TRBJ2-2|-|14|-|TRBV27
TGTGCCAGCAGCCTACTAGACAACACCGGGGAGCTGTTTTTT
CASSLLDNTGELFF
>TRBJ2-7|TRBD1|15|-|TRBV6-5
TGTGCCAGCAGTTCCCGGGACAGGGGGTTCTACGAGCAGTACTTC
CASSSRDRGFYEQYF
>TRBJ2-1|TRBD2|14|-|TRBV18
TGTGCCAGCTCACCGGGACTAGCGTTGGATGAGCAGTTCTTC
CASSPGLALDEQFF
>TRBJ2-7|-|13|-|TRBV11-3
TGTGCCAGCAGCCTGACTAGTCGCTACGAGCAGTACTTC
CASSLTSRYEQYF
>TRBJ2-2|TRBD2|16|-|TRBV7-9
TGTGCCAGCAGCCAACTCGGACTAGCGGATACCGGGGAGCTGTTTTTT
CASSQLGLADTGELFF
>TRBJ2-5|TRBD2|17|once|TRBV9
TGTGCCAGCAGCGTCGGTAATAGCGGGAGTGGGGGAGAGACCCAGTACTTC
CASSVGNSGSGGETQYF
>TRBJ2-1|TRBD2|14|-|TRBV9
TGTGCCAGCAGAGGGACTAGCGGAGACAATGAGCAGTTCTTC
CASRGTSGDNEQFF
>TRBJ2-1|TRBD2|15|-|TRBV7-6
TGTGCCAGCAGCTTTATAGCGGGAGGGGCCAATGAGCAGTTCTTC
CASSFIAGGANEQFF
>TRBJ2-2|-|15|-|TRBV5-1
TGCGCCAGCAGCTTGGTAGGGGTTCGGGCCGGGGAGCTGTTTTTT
CASSLVGVRAGELFF
>TRBJ2-3|-|13|-|TRBV19
TGTGCCAGTACACCGGAGGGAGAAGATACGCAGTATTTT
CASTPEGEDTQYF
>TRBJ2-5|-|13|-|TRBV7-9
TGTGCCAGCAGCCGGGGATTCCAAGAGACCCAGTACTTC
CASSRGFQETQYF
>TRBJ2-3|-|16|once|TRBV6-5
TGTGCCAGCAGTTACTCGGCGGGACTCGACACAGATACGCAGTATTTT
CASSYSAGLDTDTQYF
>TRBJ2-7|-|14|-|TRBV18
TGTGCCAGCTCGCCAGACACAAGCTCCTACGAGCAGTACTTC
CASSPDTSSYEQYF
>TRBJ1-1|TRBD1|17|-|TRBV13
TGTGCCAGCAGCCCAAACAGGGGGCTAGGAATGAACACTGAAGCTTTCTTT
CASSPNRGLGMNTEAFF
>TRBJ2-5|TRBD2|15|once|TRBV6-5
TGTGCCAGCAGTCTAGCGGGAGGCCTCCAAGAGACCCAGTACTTC
CASSLAGGLQETQYF